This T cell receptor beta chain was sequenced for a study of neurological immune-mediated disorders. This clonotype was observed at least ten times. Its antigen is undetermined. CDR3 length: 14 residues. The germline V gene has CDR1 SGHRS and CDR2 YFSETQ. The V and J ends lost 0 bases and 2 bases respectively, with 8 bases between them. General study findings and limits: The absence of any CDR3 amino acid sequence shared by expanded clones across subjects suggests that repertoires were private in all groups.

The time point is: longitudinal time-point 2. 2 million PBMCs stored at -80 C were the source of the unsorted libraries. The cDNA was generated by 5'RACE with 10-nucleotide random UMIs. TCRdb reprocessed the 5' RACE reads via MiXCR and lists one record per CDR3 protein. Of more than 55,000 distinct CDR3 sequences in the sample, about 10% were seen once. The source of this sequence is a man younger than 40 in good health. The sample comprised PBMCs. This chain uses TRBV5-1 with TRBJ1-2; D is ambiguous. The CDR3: CASSLASVNYGYTF. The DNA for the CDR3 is TGCGCCAGCAGCTTGGCCTCCGTCAACTATGGCTACACCTTC.